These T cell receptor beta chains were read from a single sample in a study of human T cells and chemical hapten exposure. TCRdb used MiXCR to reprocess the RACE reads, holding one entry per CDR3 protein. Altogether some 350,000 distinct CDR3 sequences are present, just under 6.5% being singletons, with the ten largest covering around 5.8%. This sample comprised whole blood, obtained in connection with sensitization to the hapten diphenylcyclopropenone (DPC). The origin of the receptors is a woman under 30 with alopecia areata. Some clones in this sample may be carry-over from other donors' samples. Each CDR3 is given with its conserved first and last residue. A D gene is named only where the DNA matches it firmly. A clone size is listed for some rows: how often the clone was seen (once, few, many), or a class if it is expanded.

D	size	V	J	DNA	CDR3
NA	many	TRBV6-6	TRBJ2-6	TGTGCCAGCATCCGATCCCACCTGCTGTCTGGGGCCAACGTCCTGACTTTC	CASIRSHLLSGANVLTF
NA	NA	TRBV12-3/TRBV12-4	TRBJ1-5	TGTGCCAGCAGTTCCCCGGGCTCTCGCAATCAGCCCCAGCATTTT	CASSSPGSRNQPQHF
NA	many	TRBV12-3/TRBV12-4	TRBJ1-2	TGTGCCAGCAGCACTCCCTTCACGGGCTACACCTTC	CASSTPFTGYTF
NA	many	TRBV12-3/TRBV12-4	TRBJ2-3	TGTGCCAGCAGCTTATCCGGAGATACGCAGTATTTT	CASSLSGDTQYF
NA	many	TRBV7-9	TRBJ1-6	TGTGCCAGCAGCTTAGAGGTCTTAGTTAATTCACCCCTCCACTTT	CASSLEVLVNSPLHF
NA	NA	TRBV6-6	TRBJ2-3	TGTGCCAGCAGTTGGCTCACAGATACGCAGTATTTT	CASSWLTDTQYF
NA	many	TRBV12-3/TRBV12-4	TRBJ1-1	TGTGCCAGCAGTTTTGGGGGAGTCACTGAAGCTTTCTTT	CASSFGGVTEAFF
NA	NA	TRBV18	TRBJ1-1	TGTGCCAGCTCACCACAACGACAGCACACTGAAGCTTTCTTT	CASSPQRQHTEAFF
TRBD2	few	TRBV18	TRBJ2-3	TGTGCCAGCTCACTCCAGACTAGCAGCCGCGCCGAACCCAAAACAGATACGCAGTATTTT	CASSLQTSSRAEPKTDTQYF
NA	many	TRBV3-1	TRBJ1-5	TGTGCCAGCAGCCAAGGTGGGCCTAGCAATCAGCCCCAGCATTTT	CASSQGGPSNQPQHF
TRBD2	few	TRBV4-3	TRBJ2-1	TGCGCCAGCAGCCAAGTACGACTAGCGGGGGACGATGAGCAGTTCTTC	CASSQVRLAGDDEQFF
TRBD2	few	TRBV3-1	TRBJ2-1	TGTGCCACCAAAGGACTAGCGGGGGGGCGGTTCCACAATGAGCAGTTCTTC	CATKGLAGGRFHNEQFF
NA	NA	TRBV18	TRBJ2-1	TGTGCCAGCTCACCACCCGCCTTTCCTAGATCAAGGGGGGAGCAGTTCTTC	CASSPPAFPRSRGEQFF
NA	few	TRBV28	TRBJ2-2	TGTGCCAGCAGTTTTGGAGGGTCTCAGAACACCGGGGAGCTGTTTTTT	CASSFGGSQNTGELFF
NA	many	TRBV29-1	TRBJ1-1	TGCAGCGTCGATGACAGGCTGCGCACTGAAGCTTTCTTT	CSVDDRLRTEAFF
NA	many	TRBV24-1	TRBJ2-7	TGTGCCACCAGTGGCGGACCCACGCTCTCCTACGAGCAGTACTTC	CATSGGPTLSYEQYF
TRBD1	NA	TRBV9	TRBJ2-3	TGTGCCAGCAGCTCTACAGGGGAAAGCACAGATACGCAGTATTTT	CASSSTGESTDTQYF
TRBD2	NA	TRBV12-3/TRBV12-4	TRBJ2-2	TGTGCCAGCAGTTTAGTCGGGGGGGCCGCCGGGGAGCTGTTTTTT	CASSLVGGAAGELFF
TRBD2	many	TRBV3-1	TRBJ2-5	TGTGCCAGCAGCCAAGAAAAAGCGGGGGGGCCTGGGTACTTC	CASSQEKAGGPGYF
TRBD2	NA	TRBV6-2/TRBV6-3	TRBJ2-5	TGTGCCAGCAGAACAAGACTAGCGGGGGGGGCCCAGTACTTC	CASRTRLAGGAQYF
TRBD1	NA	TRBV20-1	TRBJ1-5	TGCAGTGCTAGGGCTGACAGGGAAACTCAGCCCCAGCATTTT	CSARADRETQPQHF
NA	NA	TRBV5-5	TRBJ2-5	TGTGCCAGCAGCTTGCAGGTTTACGAGACCCAGTACTTC	CASSLQVYETQYF
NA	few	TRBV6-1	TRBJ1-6	TGTGCCAGCAGTGACTTGGAACTCTCTTCCTCACCCCTCCACTTT	CASSDLELSSSPLHF
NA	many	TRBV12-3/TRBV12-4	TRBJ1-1	TGTGCCACCAGGAGGGGGGCGAACACTGAAGCTTTCTTT	CATRRGANTEAFF
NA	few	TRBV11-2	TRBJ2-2	TGTGCCAGCAGCGCCCCGACGGGTCCACGGACCGGGGAGCTGTTTTTT	CASSAPTGPRTGELFF
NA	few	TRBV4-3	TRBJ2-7	TGCGCCAGCAGCCAAGGAAGGACGCTGAGCTCCTACGAGCAGTACTTC	CASSQGRTLSSYEQYF
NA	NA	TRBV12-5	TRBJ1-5	TGCGGACCGCACGTCTTCAATCAGCCCCAGCATTTT	CGPHVFNQPQHF
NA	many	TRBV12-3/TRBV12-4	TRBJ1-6	TGTGCCAGCAGTTTAGAGGTGCGGAGTTCACCCCTCCACTTT	CASSLEVRSSPLHF
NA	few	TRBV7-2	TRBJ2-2	TGTGCCAGCAGCTTAGTATACGGGGATAACACCGGGGAGCTGTTTTTT	CASSLVYGDNTGELFF
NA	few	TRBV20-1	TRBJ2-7	TGCAGTGCTAGAGATCTTGCTGCGTGGGGTCACGAGCAGTACTTC	CSARDLAAWGHEQYF
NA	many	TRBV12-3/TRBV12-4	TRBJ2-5	TGTGCCAGCAAATCGGACGTGTTGAGGACCCAGTACTTC	CASKSDVLRTQYF
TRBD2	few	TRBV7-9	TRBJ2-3	TGTGCCAGCAGCTCGATAGCGGGGGCCACAGATACGCAGTATTTT	CASSSIAGATDTQYF
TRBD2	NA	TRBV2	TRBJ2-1	TGTGCCAGCAGCCCAACCACTAGCGGTTCCTACAATGAGCAGTTCTTC	CASSPTTSGSYNEQFF
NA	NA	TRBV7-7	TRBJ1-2	TGTGCTAGCAGCTCCTATTTGTGGGGATTTATTGTGTATGGCTACACCTTC	CASSSYLWGFIVYGYTF
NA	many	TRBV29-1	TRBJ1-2	TGCAGCGTGGACAGTATCTATGGCTACACCTTC	CSVDSIYGYTF
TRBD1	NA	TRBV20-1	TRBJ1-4	TGCAGTGCTAGAGATGGCCTCCGGGACAGGCCATCTGAGGAAAAACTGTTTTTT	CSARDGLRDRPSEEKLFF
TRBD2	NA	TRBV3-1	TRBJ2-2	TGTGCCAGCAGCCCTCGCCGCGGGGGACCGGCCGGGGAGCTGTTTTTT	CASSPRRGGPAGELFF
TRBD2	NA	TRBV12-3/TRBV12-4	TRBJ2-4	TGTGCCAGCAGTTTATACGGGGGGGGCACGGCCAAAAACATTCAGTACTTC	CASSLYGGGTAKNIQYF
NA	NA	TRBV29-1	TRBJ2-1	TGCAGCGTTGATCTGACAGCCTCCTACAATGAGCAGTTCTTC	CSVDLTASYNEQFF
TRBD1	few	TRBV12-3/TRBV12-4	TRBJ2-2	TGTGCCAGCAGTTTAAGACAGGGGATCACCACCGGGGAGCTGTTTTTT	CASSLRQGITTGELFF
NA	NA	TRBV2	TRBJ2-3	TGTGCCAGCAGTGAAACGGTATGGGGCACAGATACGCAGTATTTT	CASSETVWGTDTQYF
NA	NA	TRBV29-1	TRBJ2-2	TGCAGCGTTGGTCGCAGGGCGAACACCGGGGAGCTGTTTTTT	CSVGRRANTGELFF
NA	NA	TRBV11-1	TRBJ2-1	TGTGCCAGCACCGGACAATCCTACAATGAGCAGTTCTTC	CASTGQSYNEQFF